This TCR beta chain was profiled in a study of T cell repertoires in cytomegalovirus infection. Whole-study context: Selection of CMV epitopes for the study included recently identified HLA-C-restricted and well-studied HLA-B-restricted ones. Indications of both CMV infection and matching HLA type were provided by public TCR beta signatures.

Study observations and caveats: The ex vivo response was dominated by HLA-C-restricted CMV-specific TCR beta clonotypes. Cumulative public TCR beta family frequency identified CMV carriers with the relevant HLA.

As concerns this clonotype: Its antigen is currently unknown.

MiXCR, applied by TCRdb to the reads, yields one record per CDR3 protein. Of under 850,000 distinct CDR3 sequences listed, around 31% were seen once; the top ten hold around a sixth. The CDR3 runs 18 residues. The V end was cut by 4 bases, the J end by 0 bases, with 16 bases between. CDR1 and CDR2 (germline): SEHNR, FQNEAQ (reference sequence). The receptor's source is a human donor in good health (CMV status not recorded). Some clones in this sample may be carry-over from other donors' samples. The chain carries TRBV7-9 and TRBJ2-6; D perhaps matches TRBD1 (5 bases). Sequences were derived from cultured PBMCs, sampled from culture after CMV antigen stimulation. CDR3 region: CASSSLTVTHSGANVLTF. The CDR3 coding sequence is TGTGCCAGCAGCTCCTTGACAGTAACACACTCTGGGGCCAACGTCCTGACTTTC.